Included here is one TCR beta chain sequence, with context. The antigen is undetermined. The data derive from a study of T-cell memory formation after mild COVID-19. The TCR alpha and TCR beta cDNA libraries, bearing sample barcodes and UMIs, were generated by 5'RACE using constant-segment primers. One entry per CDR3 protein, called by TCRdb with MiXCR from the 5' RACE reads. The repertoire holds 190,000 or so distinct CDR3 sequences, with about a fifth as singletons. V lost 4 bases to trimming and J lost 0 bases; unmatched junction nucleotides: 2. From germline, CDR1 is SGHVS and CDR2 FNYEAQ. The CDR3 covers 14 residues. Overall study findings and caveats: Memory sampled before infection contained some responding clones, suggesting cross-reactive memory joined.

The V gene is TRBV7-6, the J gene TRBJ2-7; 8 bases line up with TRBD1. The sequencing input was PBMCs or a T cell subset sorted from them (not recorded which). The receptor was isolated from an adult woman who had mild COVID-19 (a few samples of this study predate the infection). Cell type and time point are not known. The CDR3 DNA sequence: TGTGCCAGCAGCTACAGGGGGAGCTCCTACGAGCAGTACTTC. Its protein is CASSYRGSSYEQYF.